What follows describes a single T cell receptor (beta chain). No antigen is known for it. These data are taken from a study of T cell responses to AZD1222 COVID-19 vaccine. This table comes from immunoSEQ multiplex PCR, and its TCRdb copy is limited to in-frame clones, with some not included. Of about 150,000 clones detected, just under 95% appear once; the ten largest clones hold 1.1% to 1.5%. Trimming removed 2 bases at V and 3 bases at J, with 7 bases between. The CDR3 consists of 12 residues. From germline, CDR1 is GTSNPN and CDR2 SVGIG (reference sequence). Notes on the study in general: Among those given AZD1222, only five or six were seropositive at baseline. Nearly half of the spike-specific TCRs reportedly recognize variant regions that carry no mutations. Every sample of the repertoires postdated the peak T cell response. The span of vaccine-associated CD4 TCRs extended across spike, with dominance at 160-218 and 743-854.

This clonotype originated in an adult in good health. The chain combines TRBV30 with TRBJ1-1; D is undetermined. This material consisted of peripheral blood, taken on day 0 of AZD1222 vaccination. CDR3 protein: CAWSRSDTEAFF. The CDR3 DNA is TGTGCCTGGAGTAGGAGTGACACTGAAGCTTTCTTT.